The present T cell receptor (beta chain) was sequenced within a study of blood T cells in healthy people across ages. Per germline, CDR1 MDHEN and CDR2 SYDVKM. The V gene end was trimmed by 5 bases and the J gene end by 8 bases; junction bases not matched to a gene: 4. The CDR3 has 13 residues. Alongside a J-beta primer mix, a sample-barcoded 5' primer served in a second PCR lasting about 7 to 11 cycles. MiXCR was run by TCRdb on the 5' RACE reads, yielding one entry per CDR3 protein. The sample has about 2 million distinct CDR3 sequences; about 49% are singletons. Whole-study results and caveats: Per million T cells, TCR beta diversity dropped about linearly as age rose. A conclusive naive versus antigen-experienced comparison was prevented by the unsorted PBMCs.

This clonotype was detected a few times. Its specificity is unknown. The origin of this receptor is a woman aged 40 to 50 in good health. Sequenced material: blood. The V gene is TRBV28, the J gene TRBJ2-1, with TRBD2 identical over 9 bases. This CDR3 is CASSPGLADEQFF. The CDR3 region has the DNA TGTGCCAGCAGTCCGGGACTAGCTGATGAGCAGTTCTTC. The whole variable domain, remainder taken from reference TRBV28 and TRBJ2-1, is DVKVTQSSRYLVKRTGEKVFLECVQDMDHENMFWYRQDPGLGLRLIYFSYDVKMKEKGDIPEGYSVSREKKERFSLILESASTNQTSMYLCASSPGLADEQFFGPGTRLTVL.